Listed below are T cell receptor beta chains from one sample, sequenced in a study of T cells in Graves' hyperthyroidism and ophthalmopathy. TCRdb recomputed calls from the multiplex PCR reads with MiXCR, one row per CDR3 protein. The table includes more than 300,000 distinct CDR3 sequences, approximately 13% detected once. Sequences were obtained from blood. Receptors originate from a woman aged 60 to 75 with Graves' hyperthyroidism. Each CDR3 is given with its conserved first and last residue. Fields, in order: J gene, D gene, V gene, clone size, CDR3 DNA, CDR3 protein. A D gene is named only where the DNA matches it firmly. The listing skips clone size in some rows; elsewhere it reads once, few, many or a size class.

J gene: TRBJ2-1
D gene: -
V gene: TRBV7-9
clone size: many
CDR3 DNA: TGTGCCAGCAGCTTAAGCAACGGGGGCTCCTACAATGAGCAGTTCTTC
CDR3 protein: CASSLSNGGSYNEQFF

J gene: TRBJ1-5
D gene: TRBD1
V gene: TRBV20-1
clone size: few
CDR3 DNA: TGCAGTGTCCCCGGACAGGACCAGTCTCAGCCCCAGCATTTT
CDR3 protein: CSVPGQDQSQPQHF

J gene: TRBJ1-4
D gene: -
V gene: TRBV12-3/TRBV12-4
clone size: many
CDR3 DNA: TGTGCCAGCAGTTCAGCCACCCCGAGGTCAAAACTGTTTTTT
CDR3 protein: CASSSATPRSKLFF

J gene: TRBJ2-1
D gene: TRBD2
V gene: TRBV18
clone size: many
CDR3 DNA: TGTGCCAGCTCCCTCCCTAGCGGTTACAATGAGCAGTTCTTC
CDR3 protein: CASSLPSGYNEQFF

J gene: TRBJ2-7
D gene: TRBD2
V gene: TRBV7-9
clone size: -
CDR3 DNA: TGTGCCAGCAGCCTCAGGACTAGCGTCACCTACGAGCAGTACTTC
CDR3 protein: CASSLRTSVTYEQYF

J gene: TRBJ1-2
D gene: TRBD1
V gene: TRBV19
clone size: few
CDR3 DNA: TGTGCCAGTAGGCCCTCGGGAGTACAGGGGAACTATGGCTACACCTTC
CDR3 protein: CASRPSGVQGNYGYTF

J gene: TRBJ2-7
D gene: TRBD1
V gene: TRBV24-1
clone size: many
CDR3 DNA: TGTGCCACCAGTGATCCGCCACGGACAGGGACCTACGAGCAGTACTTC
CDR3 protein: CATSDPPRTGTYEQYF

J gene: TRBJ1-1
D gene: -
V gene: TRBV19
clone size: -
CDR3 DNA: TGTGCCAGTAGAACCCGCCAGGCAGGAGACACTGAAGCTTTCTTT
CDR3 protein: CASRTRQAGDTEAFF

J gene: TRBJ2-2
D gene: -
V gene: TRBV24-1
clone size: -
CDR3 DNA: TGTGCCACCAGTGATTACATGGATCATGAAAACACCGGGGAGCTGTTTTTT
CDR3 protein: CATSDYMDHENTGELFF

J gene: TRBJ2-6
D gene: -
V gene: TRBV19
clone size: few
CDR3 DNA: TGTGACGGGGACGGAGGCTCTGGGGCCAACGTCCTGACTTTC
CDR3 protein: CDGDGGSGANVLTF

J gene: TRBJ1-2
D gene: -
V gene: TRBV11-3
clone size: many
CDR3 DNA: TGTGCCAGCAGCCGTGGGGACGGAAAACAGAGTTACACCTTC
CDR3 protein: CASSRGDGKQSYTF

J gene: TRBJ2-3
D gene: TRBD2
V gene: TRBV11-2
clone size: -
CDR3 DNA: TGTGCCAGCAGACGCTACCCCGGGACTAGCGGTAGCACAGATACGCAGTATTTT
CDR3 protein: CASRRYPGTSGSTDTQYF

J gene: TRBJ2-1
D gene: -
V gene: TRBV5-1
clone size: few
CDR3 DNA: TGCGCCAGCAGCTTAGGGGTTGAGCAGTTCTTC
CDR3 protein: CASSLGVEQFF

J gene: TRBJ1-2
D gene: -
V gene: TRBV6-5
clone size: few
CDR3 DNA: TGTGCCAGCAGTCACGGGCAGGGGATCGATGGCTACACCTTC
CDR3 protein: CASSHGQGIDGYTF

J gene: TRBJ2-7
D gene: TRBD2
V gene: TRBV5-4
clone size: few
CDR3 DNA: TGTGCCAGCAGCTTGCCTGGGGCTAGCGGGCCCTACGAGCAGTACTTC
CDR3 protein: CASSLPGASGPYEQYF

J gene: TRBJ2-7
D gene: TRBD1
V gene: TRBV29-1
clone size: many
CDR3 DNA: TGCAGCGTTGGGTACAGGGGGGTTACATCCCCTTCCTACGAGCAGTACTTC
CDR3 protein: CSVGYRGVTSPSYEQYF

J gene: TRBJ2-3
D gene: -
V gene: TRBV18
clone size: many
CDR3 DNA: TGTGCCAGCTCACCACCGTCCGCGCAAGCAGATACGCAGTATTTT
CDR3 protein: CASSPPSAQADTQYF

J gene: TRBJ2-1
D gene: -
V gene: TRBV20-1
clone size: many
CDR3 DNA: TGCAGTGCTAGAGGAGTCCATTCCTACAATGAGCAGTTCTTC
CDR3 protein: CSARGVHSYNEQFF

J gene: TRBJ2-7
D gene: -
V gene: TRBV5-1
clone size: -
CDR3 DNA: TGCGCCAGCAGTCCCCGGAGTTTGGGGGAAGAGCGCTCCTACGAGCAGTACTTC
CDR3 protein: CASSPRSLGEERSYEQYF

J gene: TRBJ2-3
D gene: TRBD2
V gene: TRBV14
clone size: many
CDR3 DNA: TGTGCCAAAAGCGGGAGGGACACAGATACGCAGTATTTT
CDR3 protein: CAKSGRDTDTQYF

J gene: TRBJ2-7
D gene: TRBD1
V gene: TRBV3-1
clone size: many
CDR3 DNA: TGTGCCAGCAGCCGTGGGACAGGGTACGAGCAGTACTTC
CDR3 protein: CASSRGTGYEQYF

J gene: TRBJ1-6
D gene: -
V gene: TRBV20-1
clone size: -
CDR3 DNA: TGCAGTGCTAGGGGAGGAAGGGGGAGTTCACCCCTCCACTTT
CDR3 protein: CSARGGRGSSPLHF

J gene: TRBJ2-1
D gene: TRBD2
V gene: TRBV20-1
clone size: many
CDR3 DNA: TGCAGTGCTATCCGGACTAGCGGGAGGAGGAATGAGCAGTTCTTC
CDR3 protein: CSAIRTSGRRNEQFF

J gene: TRBJ2-3
D gene: -
V gene: TRBV13
clone size: many
CDR3 DNA: TGTGCCAGCAGCTTAGGGCAGGTCTTCACAGATACGCAGTATTTT
CDR3 protein: CASSLGQVFTDTQYF

J gene: TRBJ1-1
D gene: -
V gene: TRBV18
clone size: many
CDR3 DNA: TGTGCCAGCTCACCGTCGGGCCTGAACACTGAAGCTTTCTTT
CDR3 protein: CASSPSGLNTEAFF

J gene: TRBJ2-7
D gene: TRBD2
V gene: TRBV7-9
clone size: -
CDR3 DNA: TGTGCCAGCAGCTCACCTTCTAGCGGGAAGGTCTACGAGCAGTACTTC
CDR3 protein: CASSSPSSGKVYEQYF

J gene: TRBJ1-1
D gene: -
V gene: TRBV19
clone size: -
CDR3 DNA: TGTGCCAGTAGCTCCGTAACAGGGTACACTGAAGCTTTCTTT
CDR3 protein: CASSSVTGYTEAFF

J gene: TRBJ2-5
D gene: -
V gene: TRBV10-3
clone size: many
CDR3 DNA: TGTGCCATCAGTTCTGGACTGGGTGGGGAGACCCAGTACTTC
CDR3 protein: CAISSGLGGETQYF

J gene: TRBJ1-1
D gene: -
V gene: TRBV4-1
clone size: -
CDR3 DNA: TGCGCCAGCAGCCGTCACCCACAGGGCCTACTGAACACTGAAGCTTTCTTT
CDR3 protein: CASSRHPQGLLNTEAFF

J gene: TRBJ2-5
D gene: -
V gene: TRBV5-6
clone size: many
CDR3 DNA: TGTGCCAGCACCCGGAGGGGAGAGACCCAGTACTTC
CDR3 protein: CASTRRGETQYF

J gene: TRBJ2-5
D gene: TRBD2
V gene: TRBV5-1
clone size: -
CDR3 DNA: TGCGCCAGCAGCTTCTCTGCGGGAGGGCAAGAGACCCAGTACTTC
CDR3 protein: CASSFSAGGQETQYF

J gene: TRBJ1-1
D gene: TRBD1
V gene: TRBV7-9
clone size: few
CDR3 DNA: TGTGCCAGCAGCTTAGCCTCCTGGAGGACAGGGGATGACACTGAAGCTTTCTTT
CDR3 protein: CASSLASWRTGDDTEAFF

J gene: TRBJ2-2
D gene: TRBD2
V gene: TRBV19
clone size: few
CDR3 DNA: TGTGCCAGTAGCCCACTAGCGGGCGGCACCGGGGAGCTGTTTTTT
CDR3 protein: CASSPLAGGTGELFF

J gene: TRBJ2-2
D gene: TRBD1
V gene: TRBV24-1
clone size: few
CDR3 DNA: TGTGCCACCGAGGGACAGGGGGCAATCGGGGAGCTGTTTTTT
CDR3 protein: CATEGQGAIGELFF

J gene: TRBJ2-7
D gene: -
V gene: TRBV5-1
clone size: many
CDR3 DNA: TGCGCCAGCAGCTTGGAAGGGGCCGGCTACGAGCAGTACTTC
CDR3 protein: CASSLEGAGYEQYF

J gene: TRBJ2-1
D gene: -
V gene: TRBV29-1
clone size: many
CDR3 DNA: TGCAGCGCATCAGGGGGACCGAGGAGGGACAATGAGCAGTTCTTC
CDR3 protein: CSASGGPRRDNEQFF

J gene: TRBJ1-6
D gene: -
V gene: TRBV27
clone size: many
CDR3 DNA: TGTGCCAGCAGTGCGAAAGGACAGCGGTATAATTCACCCCTCCACTTT
CDR3 protein: CASSAKGQRYNSPLHF

J gene: TRBJ1-2
D gene: -
V gene: TRBV2
clone size: many
CDR3 DNA: TGTGCCAGCAGTGTGGGAGGGGGATACTATGGCTACACCTTC
CDR3 protein: CASSVGGGYYGYTF

J gene: TRBJ2-1
D gene: TRBD2
V gene: TRBV3-1
clone size: many
CDR3 DNA: TGTGCCAGCAGCCAAGGACTAGCGGGGTACAATGAGCAGTTCTTC
CDR3 protein: CASSQGLAGYNEQFF

J gene: TRBJ2-7
D gene: TRBD1
V gene: TRBV5-8
clone size: -
CDR3 DNA: TGTGCCAGCAACCATGGGACAGGTACCTACGAGCAGTACTTC
CDR3 protein: CASNHGTGTYEQYF